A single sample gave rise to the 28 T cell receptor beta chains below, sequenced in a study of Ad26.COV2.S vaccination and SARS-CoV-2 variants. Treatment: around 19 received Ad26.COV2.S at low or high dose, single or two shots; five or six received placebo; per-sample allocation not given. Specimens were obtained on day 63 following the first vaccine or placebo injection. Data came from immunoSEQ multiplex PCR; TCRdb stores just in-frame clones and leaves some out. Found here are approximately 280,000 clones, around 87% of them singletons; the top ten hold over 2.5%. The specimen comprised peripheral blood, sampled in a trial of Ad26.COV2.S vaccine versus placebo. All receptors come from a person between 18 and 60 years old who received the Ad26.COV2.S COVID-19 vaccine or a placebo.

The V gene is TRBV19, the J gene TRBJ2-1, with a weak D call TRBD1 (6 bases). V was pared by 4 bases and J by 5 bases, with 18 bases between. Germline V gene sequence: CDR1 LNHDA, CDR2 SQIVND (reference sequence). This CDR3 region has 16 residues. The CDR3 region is CASSTTGIGDHNEQFF. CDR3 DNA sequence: TGTGCCAGTAGTACAACAGGGATAGGAGACCACAATGAGCAGTTCTTC.

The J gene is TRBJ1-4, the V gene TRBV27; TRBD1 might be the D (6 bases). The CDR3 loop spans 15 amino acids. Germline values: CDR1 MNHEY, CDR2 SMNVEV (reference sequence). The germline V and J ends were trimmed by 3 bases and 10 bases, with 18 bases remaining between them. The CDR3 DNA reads TGTGCCAGCAGTTTCACGGGGGCTGAGTTTGGAAAACTGTTTTTT. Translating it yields CASSFTGAEFGKLFF.

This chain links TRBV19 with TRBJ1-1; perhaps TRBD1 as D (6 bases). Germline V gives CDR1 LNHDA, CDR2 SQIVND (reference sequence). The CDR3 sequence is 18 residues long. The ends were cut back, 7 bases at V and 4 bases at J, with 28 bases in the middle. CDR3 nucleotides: TGTGCCAGTACCCATAGGGAGGGACACGGCCCTAGGGTCACTGAAGCTTTCTTT. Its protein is CASTHREGHGPRVTEAFF.

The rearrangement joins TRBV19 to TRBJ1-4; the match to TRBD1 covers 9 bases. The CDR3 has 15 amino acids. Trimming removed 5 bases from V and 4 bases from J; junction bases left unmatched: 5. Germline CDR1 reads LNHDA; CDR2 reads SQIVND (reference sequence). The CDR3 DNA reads TGTGCCAGTAGTGCCCACAGGGGGCTTAATGAAAAACTGTTTTTT. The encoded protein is CASSAHRGLNEKLFF.

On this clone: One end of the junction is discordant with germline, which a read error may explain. The CDR3 bases are TGTGCCAGCGGCTTGGGTGGGACAGTGACCGGGGAGCTGTTTTTT. It specifies CASGLGGTVTGELFF. The chain uses TRBV5-6 and TRBJ2-2; 7 nucleotides agree with TRBD1. The V gene's germline CDR1 is SGHDT and CDR2 YYEEEE. The CDR3 runs to 15 residues.

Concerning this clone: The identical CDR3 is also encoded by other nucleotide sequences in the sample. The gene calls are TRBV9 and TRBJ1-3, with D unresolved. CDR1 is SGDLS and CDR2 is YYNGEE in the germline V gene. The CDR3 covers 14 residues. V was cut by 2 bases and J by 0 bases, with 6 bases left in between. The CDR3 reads CASSVGSSGNTIYF. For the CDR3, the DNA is TGTGCCAGCAGCGTGGGGAGCTCTGGAAACACCATATATTTT.

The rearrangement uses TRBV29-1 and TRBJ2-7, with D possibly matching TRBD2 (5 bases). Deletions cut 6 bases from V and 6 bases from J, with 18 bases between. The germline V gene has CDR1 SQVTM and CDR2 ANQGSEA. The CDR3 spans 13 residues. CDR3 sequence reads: CSVGAATLGEQYF. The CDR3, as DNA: TGCAGCGTGGGAGCGGCTACGCTGGGCGAGCAGTACTTC.

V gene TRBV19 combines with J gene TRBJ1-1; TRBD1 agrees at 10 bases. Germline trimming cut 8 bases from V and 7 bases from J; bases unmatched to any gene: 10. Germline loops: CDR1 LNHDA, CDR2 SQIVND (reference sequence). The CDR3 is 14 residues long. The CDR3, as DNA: TGTGCCAGTCTACCGGGACAGGGGTATGGTGAAGCTTTCTTT. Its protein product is CASLPGQGYGEAFF.

The DNA of the CDR3 is TGTGCCAGCAGCCAAGGACCAGGCAATCGGGAGGGCTACACCTTC. It is translated as CASSQGPGNREGYTF. The rearrangement links TRBV4-2 to TRBJ1-2, with D unresolved. The germline CDR1 and CDR2 sequences are LGHNA and YNFKEQ. CDR3 length: 15 amino acids. V lost 1 base, J lost 8 bases, and 17 bases lay in between.

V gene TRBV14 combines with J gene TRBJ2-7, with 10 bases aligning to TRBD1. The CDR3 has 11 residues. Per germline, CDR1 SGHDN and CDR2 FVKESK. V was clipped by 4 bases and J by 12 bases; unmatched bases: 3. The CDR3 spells CASSRWTGGYF. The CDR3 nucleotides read TGTGCCAGCAGCCGTTGGACAGGGGGGTACTTC.

CDR3 region: CASSRDGELFF. CDR3 coding DNA: TGCGCCAGCAGCCGGGACGGGGAGCTGTTTTTT. This chain links TRBV4-1 with TRBJ2-2; D not certain. The CDR3 sequence is 11 residues long. Between the trimmed V and J ends, which lost 4 bases and 7 bases, there was a span of 4 bases. Looked up from germline, CDR1 is MGHRA and CDR2 is YSYEKL.

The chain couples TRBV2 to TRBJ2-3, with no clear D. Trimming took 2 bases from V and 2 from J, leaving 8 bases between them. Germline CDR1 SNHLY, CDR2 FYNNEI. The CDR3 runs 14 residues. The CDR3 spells CASSESPYTDTQYF. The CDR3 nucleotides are TGTGCCAGCAGTGAAAGTCCTTACACAGATACGCAGTATTTT.

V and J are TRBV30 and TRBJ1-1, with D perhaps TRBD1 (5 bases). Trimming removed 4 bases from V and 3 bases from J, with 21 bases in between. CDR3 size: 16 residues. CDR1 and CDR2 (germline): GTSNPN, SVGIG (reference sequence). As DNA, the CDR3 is TGTGCCTGGACTCCAAATGGGGCAGCAACCTACACTGAAGCTTTCTTT. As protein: CAWTPNGAATYTEAFF. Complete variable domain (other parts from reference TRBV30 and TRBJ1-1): SQTIHQWPATLVQPVGSPLSLECTVEGTSNPNLYWYRQAAGRGLQLLFYSVGIGQISSEVPQNLSASRPQDRQFILSSKKLLLSDSGFYLCAWTPNGAATYTEAFFGQGTRLTVV.

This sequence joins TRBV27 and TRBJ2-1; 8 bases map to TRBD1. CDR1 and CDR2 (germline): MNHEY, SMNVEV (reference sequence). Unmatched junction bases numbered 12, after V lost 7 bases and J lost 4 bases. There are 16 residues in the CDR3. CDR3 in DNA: TGTGCCAGCAATTTCGACAGGGGCCCCCCTTACAATGAGCAGTTCTTC. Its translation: CASNFDRGPPYNEQFF.

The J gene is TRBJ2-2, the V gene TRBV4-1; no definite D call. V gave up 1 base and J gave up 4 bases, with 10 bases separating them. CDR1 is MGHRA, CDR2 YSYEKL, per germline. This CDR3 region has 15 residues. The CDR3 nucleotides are TGCGCCAGCAGCCAAGCACTCTTTCTCACCGGGGAGCTGTTTTTT. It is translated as CASSQALFLTGELFF.

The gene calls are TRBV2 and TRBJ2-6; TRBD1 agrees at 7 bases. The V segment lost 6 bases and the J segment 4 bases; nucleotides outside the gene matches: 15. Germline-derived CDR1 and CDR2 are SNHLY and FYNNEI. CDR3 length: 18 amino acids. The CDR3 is CASSPTGTDFIGANVLTF. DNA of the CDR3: TGTGCCAGCAGCCCCACGGGGACAGACTTCATCGGGGCCAACGTCCTGACTTTC.

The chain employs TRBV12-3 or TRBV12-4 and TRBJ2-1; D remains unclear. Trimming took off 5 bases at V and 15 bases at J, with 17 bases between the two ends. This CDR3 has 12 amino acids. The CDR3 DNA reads TGTGCCAGCAGTAACACAGAGGTCCGCGCGTTCTTC. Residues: CASSNTEVRAFF.

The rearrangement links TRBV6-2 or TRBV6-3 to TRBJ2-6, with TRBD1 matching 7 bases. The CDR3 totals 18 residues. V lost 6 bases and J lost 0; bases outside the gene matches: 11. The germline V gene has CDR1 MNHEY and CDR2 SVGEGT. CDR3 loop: CASSPGRGPFSGANVLTF. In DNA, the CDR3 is TGTGCCAGCAGCCCTGGTAGGGGGCCTTTCTCTGGGGCCAACGTCCTGACTTTC.

The CDR3 region is CASSQDFGNQPQHF. The CDR3 coding sequence is TGCGCCAGCAGCCAAGATTTCGGGAATCAGCCCCAGCATTTT. The genes are TRBV4-3 and TRBJ1-5; D unresolved. The V gene lost 0 bases and the J gene lost 4 bases, with 7 bases spanning the gap. This CDR3 comprises 14 residues. The germline CDR1 and CDR2 sequences are LGHNA and YSLEER.

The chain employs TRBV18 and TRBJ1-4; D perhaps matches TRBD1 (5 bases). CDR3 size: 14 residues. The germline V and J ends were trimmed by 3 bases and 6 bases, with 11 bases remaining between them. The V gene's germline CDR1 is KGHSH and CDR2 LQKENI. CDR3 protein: CASSPQGRDEKLFF. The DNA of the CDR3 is TGTGCCAGCTCACCGCAGGGTAGGGATGAAAAACTGTTTTTT.

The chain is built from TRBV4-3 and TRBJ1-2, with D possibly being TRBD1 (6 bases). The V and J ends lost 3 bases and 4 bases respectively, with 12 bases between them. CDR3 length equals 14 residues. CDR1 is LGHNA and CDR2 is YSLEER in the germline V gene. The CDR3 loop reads CASSQNRETYGYTF. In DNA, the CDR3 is TGCGCCAGCAGCCAGAACAGGGAGACCTATGGCTACACCTTC.

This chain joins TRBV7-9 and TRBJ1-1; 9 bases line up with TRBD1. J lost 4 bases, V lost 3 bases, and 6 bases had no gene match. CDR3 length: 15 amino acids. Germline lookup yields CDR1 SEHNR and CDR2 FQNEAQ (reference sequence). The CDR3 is CASSFSTGGGTEAFF. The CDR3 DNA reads TGTGCCAGCAGCTTTTCTACAGGGGGCGGCACTGAAGCTTTCTTT.

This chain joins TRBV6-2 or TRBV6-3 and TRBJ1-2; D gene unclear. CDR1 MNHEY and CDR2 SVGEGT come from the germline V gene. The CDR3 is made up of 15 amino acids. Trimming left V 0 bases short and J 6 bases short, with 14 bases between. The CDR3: CASSYSVQRGHGYTF. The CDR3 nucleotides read TGTGCCAGCAGTTACTCGGTCCAACGAGGGCATGGCTACACCTTC.

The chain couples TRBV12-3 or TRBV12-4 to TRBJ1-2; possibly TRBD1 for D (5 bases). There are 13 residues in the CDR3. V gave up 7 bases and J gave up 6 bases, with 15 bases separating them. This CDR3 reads CASTTQGWDGYTF. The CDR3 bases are TGTGCCAGCACCACCCAGGGATGGGATGGCTACACCTTC.

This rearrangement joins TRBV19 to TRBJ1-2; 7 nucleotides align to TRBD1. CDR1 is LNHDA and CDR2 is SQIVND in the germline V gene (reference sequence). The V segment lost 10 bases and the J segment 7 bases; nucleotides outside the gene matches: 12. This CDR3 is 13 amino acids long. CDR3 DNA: TGTGCCACCACGCAGGGGGGATTTGTTGGCTACACCTTC. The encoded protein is CATTQGGFVGYTF.

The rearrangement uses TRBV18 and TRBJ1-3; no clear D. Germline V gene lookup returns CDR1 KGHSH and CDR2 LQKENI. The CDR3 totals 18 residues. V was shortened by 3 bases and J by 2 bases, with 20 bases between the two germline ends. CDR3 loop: CASSPMRGRPDPGNTIYF. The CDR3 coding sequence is TGTGCCAGCTCACCGATGCGGGGTAGACCCGATCCTGGAAACACCATATATTTT.

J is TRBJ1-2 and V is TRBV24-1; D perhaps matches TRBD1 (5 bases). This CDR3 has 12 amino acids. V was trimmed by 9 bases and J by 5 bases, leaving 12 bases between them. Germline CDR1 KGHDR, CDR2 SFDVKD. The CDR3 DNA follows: TGTGCCACCCCGGGGGGGTGGTATGGCTACACCTTC. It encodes CATPGGWYGYTF.

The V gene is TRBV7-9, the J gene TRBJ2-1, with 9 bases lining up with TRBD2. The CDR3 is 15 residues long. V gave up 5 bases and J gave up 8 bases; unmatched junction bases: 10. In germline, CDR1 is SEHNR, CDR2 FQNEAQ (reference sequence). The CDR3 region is CASSPRASGIYEQFF. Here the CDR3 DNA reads TGTGCCAGCAGCCCTCGGGCTAGCGGGATTTATGAGCAGTTCTTC.